These T cell receptor beta chains were read from a single sample in a study of metastatic and nonmetastatic thyroid tumors. MiXCR was used by TCRdb to re-call the PCR reads. Of tens of thousands of clones in the sample, approximately 12% are singletons; the top ten hold approximately 10%. The sample was tumor tissue. The source is a female donor with papillary thyroid cancer or a benign thyroid nodule (not recorded which). Some clones in this sample may be carry-over from other donors' samples. The CDR3 runs from the conserved cysteine through the conserved F or W. The order of the fields is V gene, CDR3 protein.

TRBV5-4 | CASSLVGSGQSTDTQYF
TRBV27 | CASSLAGGDYNEQFF
TRBV5-1 | CASSWTSGGSTTGELFF
TRBV19 | CASSISVAGFRLHGYTF
TRBV20-1 | CSARNRVVGEWDTQYF
TRBV30 | CAWSLRIGSYEQYF
TRBV7-2 | CASSSQETQYF
TRBV10-3 | CAISSRYNEQFF
TRBV5-4 | CASSLPGLAGEDTQYF
TRBV11-3 | CASSLVRLTSGSSYEQYF
TRBV28 | CATHEAGTVRPEAFF
TRBV2 | CALGLPAYNEQFF
TRBV6-2/TRBV6-3 | CASRARAGDGETQYF
TRBV19 | CASSLAGGPGETQYF
TRBV7-3 | CASSGRAGTGELFF
TRBV11-2 | CASRPTSGRKNIQYF
TRBV5-1 | CASSGTSGSYEQYF
TRBV11-2 | CASSLNPSGVFEQYF
TRBV9 | CASSVVSGELFF
TRBV5-5 | CASSLWGVPNQPQHF
TRBV6-6 | CASRSTTALSLTNTQYF
TRBV2 | CASGTGSTDTQYF
TRBV7-3 | CASSLTGGRGGEQFF
TRBV28 | CASSLEGRGNSPLNF
TRBV5-4 | CASSPPGQGRYGYTF
TRBV6-1 | CASTRGEGTEAFF
TRBV6-1 | CASSGTGTYGYTF
TRBV30 | CAWSLGLIQETQYF
TRBV7-6 | CASSPSVSGTNYGYTF
TRBV5-6 | CASRGPGRECCEQYF
TRBV4-2 | CASSPHPVGQGSGHTQYF
TRBV7-8 | CASSLGWNYGYTF
TRBV18 | CASSPPTGGNYNEQFF
TRBV2 | CASKGTGANGYTF
TRBV6-1 | CASGLSVADLFF
TRBV15 | CATSRRDRPYEQYF
TRBV5-1 | CASSFFRNTEAFF
TRBV7-3 | CASSPSGDMNTEAFF
TRBV14 | CASSNRGHYEQYF
TRBV7-9 | CASEAGGRADTQYF
TRBV9 | CASSETPWSYNEQFF
TRBV6-1 | CASSFTRDPEAFF
TRBV6-1 | CASSTGTGVSEQFF
TRBV19 | CASSKIDRNEQYF
TRBV19 | CASSEFRDSSYEQYF
TRBV7-9 | CASSLGGHTGELFF
TRBV18 | CASSPQNSGANVLTF
TRBV2 | CAITTVMGAEAFF
TRBV10-2 | CASSERVSTEAFF
TRBV2 | CASSEGGYGYTF
TRBV20-1 | CSARVGTSSYEQYF
TRBV5-6 | CASSLSGTRGRETQYF
TRBV6-9 | CASKARGPGAGELLF
TRBV28 | CASTITSGPSYEQYF
TRBV12-3/TRBV12-4 | CASSLSLLAGVYEQYF